The clone carrying this T cell receptor (beta chain) has a count of ten or more. Its antigen is unknown. RNA transcripts gave rise to amplified TCR beta CDR3 regions. An initial round of RT-PCR targeting the TCR CDR3 relied on the HTBI primer set. A single record per CDR3 protein comes from TCRdb applying MiXCR to the multiplex PCR reads. In the table there are 400,000 to 450,000 distinct CDR3 sequences, about 15% of which are singletons. The record originates from a study of T cells in Graves' hyperthyroidism and ophthalmopathy. Study details: Peripheral blood was collected at initial diagnosis, before any treatment. Study results and caveats: The model forecast ophthalmopathy, anticipating it by a median approximately 7 months before onset.

Inclusion characteristics of ophthalmopathy patients comprised a Clinical Activity Score of at least 3, a NOSPECS grade of at least 4, and duration under 3 months. This CDR3 has 16 residues. Germline CDR1 reads MNHNS; CDR2 reads SASEGT. Germline trimming cut 3 bases from V and 1 base from J; bases unmatched to any gene: 7. This chain joins TRBV6-1 and TRBJ1-1; TRBD1 aligns across 8 bases. The sample comprised blood. The TCR was taken from a young man with Graves' ophthalmopathy. Here the CDR3 reads CASSEGLGTGNTEAFF. CDR3 DNA: TGTGCCAGCAGTGAGGGGCTCGGGACAGGGAACACTGAAGCTTTCTTT.